This entry features one T cell receptor (beta chain) sequence. How the authors handled the data: For nucleated cells, counts were estimated from reference gene primer amplification. The method was immunoSEQ multiplex PCR; TCRdb's version includes in-frame clones alone and lacks a portion of them. V and J calls and clone size are those listed in that table; D and trimming were worked out from the DNA. Found here are around 130,000 clones, roughly 80% of them singletons; the top ten hold over 7%. The sample comes from a study of blood T cell repertoires in COVID-19. On the study more broadly: Researchers got acute and convalescent COVID-19 samples from the United States, Italy and Spain. PBMCs, B-cell-depleted T cells, or T cells were the source of the cDNA or gDNA that made up the material.

Sequences were obtained from peripheral blood. The TCR was taken from a human donor in a cohort sampled during active COVID-19.

CDR3 DNA sequence: TGTGCCAGCAGCCAAGGGAGTCAGCCCCAGCATTTT. This translates into CASSQGSQPQHF. The V gene is TRBV14, the J gene TRBJ1-5; unclear D gene. The CDR3 spans 12 residues. The germline V gene encodes CDR1 SGHDN and CDR2 FVKESK. Trimming left V 1 base short and J 6 bases short, with 4 bases between.